Listed here are 19 T cell receptor beta chains from one sample, sequenced in a study of Graves' ophthalmopathy and Graves' hyperthyroidism. From RNA, the CDR3 regions of TCR beta chains were amplified and sequenced. An opening RT-PCR round employed HTBI primers and preceded a second-round multiplex PCR. One entry per CDR3 protein results from TCRdb running MiXCR on the multiplex PCR reads. Of about 740,000 distinct CDR3 sequences listed, approximately 40% are singletons. Sequencing input: peripheral blood. The receptor set was obtained from an adult man with Graves' ophthalmopathy.

The rearrangement joins TRBV7-9 to TRBJ1-1; 10 bases agree with TRBD1. J was trimmed by 5 bases and V by 5 bases; bases with no gene match: 8. CDR1 and CDR2 from the germline V gene are SEHNR and FQNEAQ (reference sequence). The CDR3 sequence is 15 residues long. In DNA, the CDR3 is TGTGCCAGCAGCGCGCGACAGGGGGCATGGACTGAAGCTTTCTTT. Amino acid sequence: CASSARQGAWTEAFF.

The chain recombines TRBV2 with TRBJ1-1, with D uncertain. The ends were cut back, 2 bases at V and 7 bases at J, with 5 bases in the middle. The CDR3 sequence is 11 residues long. The germline CDR1 and CDR2 sequences are SNHLY and FYNNEI. The CDR3 sequence: CASSELIEAFF. In DNA form, the CDR3 reads TGTGCCAGCAGTGAATTGATTGAAGCTTTCTTT.

This clonotype was detected many times. In DNA form, the CDR3 reads TGTGCCAGCAGCTTCCCTAACCCGCTGGACTATGGCTACACCTTC. This gives the protein CASSFPNPLDYGYTF. The chain links TRBV11-2 to TRBJ1-2; D is unresolved. This CDR3 has 15 residues. Looked up from germline, CDR1 is SGHAT and CDR2 is FQNNGV. V lost 3 bases, J lost 3 bases, and 14 bases lay in between.

The chain couples TRBV30 to TRBJ2-7, with D perhaps TRBD1 (6 bases). With 0 bases removed from V and 7 bases from J, the gap between germline ends came to 10 bases. This CDR3 comprises 12 residues. The V gene's germline CDR1 is GTSNPN and CDR2 SVGIG (reference sequence). CDR3 amino acids: CAWSVYREEQYF. In DNA, the CDR3 is TGTGCCTGGAGTGTCTACAGGGAGGAGCAGTACTTC.

V is TRBV6-1 and J is TRBJ1-6, with a tentative D call TRBD1 (5 bases). This CDR3 is 13 amino acids long. Germline CDR1 MNHNS, CDR2 SASEGT. V lost 6 bases and J 6 bases, leaving 9 bases between the germline ends. The CDR3 region has the DNA TGTGCCAGCAGCCAGGGTATTAATTCACCCCTCCACTTT. Protein: CASSQGINSPLHF.

Turning to this clonotype: An end of the junction does not agree with germline; a read error may underlie this. This chain joins TRBV25-1 and TRBJ2-3, with D possibly being TRBD2 (6 bases). This CDR3 contains 14 residues. CDR1 and CDR2 from the germline V gene are MGHDK and SYGVNS. CDR3 protein: CASSYTSSADTQYF. DNA of the CDR3: TGCGCCAGCAGCTACACTAGCTCGGCAGATACGCAGTATTTT.

This clonotype was recorded many times. The V gene is TRBV7-2, the J gene TRBJ1-1; D possibly corresponds to TRBD1 (5 bases). Germline values: CDR1 SGHTA, CDR2 FQGNSA. This CDR3 region has 13 residues. Trimming stripped 4 bases from V and 6 bases from J, with 12 bases between. CDR3 bases: TGTGCCAGCAGCTCGATGGGGGTCGCTGAAGCTTTCTTT. Amino acid sequence: CASSSMGVAEAFF.

This clonotype has just a few counts. This rearrangement joins TRBV24-1 to TRBJ2-2, with 7 bases that match TRBD1. This CDR3 contains 16 residues. J was trimmed by 1 base and V by 7 bases; bases with no gene match: 8. The germline V gene encodes CDR1 KGHDR and CDR2 SFDVKD. The CDR3 is CATSGTRTGNTGELFF. As DNA, the CDR3 is TGTGCCACCAGCGGTACTCGGACAGGGAACACCGGGGAGCTGTTTTTT.

The chain joins TRBV6-5 to TRBJ1-2; 9 nucleotides align to TRBD1. In germline, CDR1 is MNHEY, CDR2 SVGAGI. With V trimmed by 5 bases and J by 4 bases, 14 bases remained unmatched. This CDR3 comprises 17 residues. DNA of the CDR3: TGTGCCAGCAGTCTACCTCCGGGACAGGGTGGTTTCTATGGCTACACCTTC. Translation: CASSLPPGQGGFYGYTF.

This clonotype has only one observation. This chain uses TRBV2 with TRBJ1-5; D gene unclear. From germline, CDR1 is SNHLY and CDR2 FYNNEI. The CDR3 has 14 residues. V gave up 8 bases and J gave up 11 bases, with 22 bases separating them. The CDR3 DNA follows: TGTGCCAGCGCACAACTAGCTTTTTTGGGTTCCCAGCATTTT. It is translated as CASAQLAFLGSQHF. Filled out from reference TRBV2 and TRBJ1-5, the complete variable domain reads EPEVTQTPSHQVTQMGQEVILRCVPISNHLYFYWYRQILGQKVEFLVSFYNNEISEKSEIFDDQFSVERPDGSNFTLKIRSTKLEDSAMYFCASAQLAFLGSQHFGDGTRLSIL.

This clonotype has at least ten counts. The chain has TRBV10-1 and TRBJ1-1; D unresolved. The CDR3 totals 13 residues. V was cut by 5 bases and J by 4 bases, with 11 bases left in between. Germline V gene data show CDR1 as WNHNN and CDR2 as SYGVQD (reference sequence). CDR3 region: CASSRVFGTEAFF. The CDR3 coding sequence is TGCGCCAGCAGTCGGGTATTCGGCACTGAAGCTTTCTTT.

This clonotype showed up just once. One end of the junction is discordant with germline, which a read error may explain. V gene TRBV14 combines with J gene TRBJ2-5, with D unresolved. Germline CDR1 SGHDN, CDR2 FVKESK. The CDR3 totals 15 residues. This CDR3 is CASSQDRVGGETQYF. The CDR3 DNA is TGTGCCAGCAGTCAAGATCGTGTCGGTGGAGAGACCCAGTACTTC.

Many counts were recorded for this clonotype. This sequence joins TRBV10-2 and TRBJ1-4; D gene uncertain. The CDR3 is 11 residues long. The germline gives CDR1 WSHSY, CDR2 SAAADI. V was pared by 7 bases and J by 7 bases, with 7 bases between. DNA of the CDR3: TGCGCCAGCAAGGAGGGTGAAAAACTGTTTTTT. It codes for CASKEGEKLFF.

V and J are TRBV10-3 and TRBJ2-5; TRBD2 matches at 12 bases. Unmatched junction bases numbered 15, after V lost 10 bases and J lost 0 bases. Per the germline V gene, CDR1 is ENHRY and CDR2 is SYGVKD. The length of the CDR3 is 18 residues. The CDR3 DNA sequence: TGTGCCAGCAGCGAACTTTCGGGACTAGCGGGTTACCAAGAGACCCAGTACTTC. This encodes CASSELSGLAGYQETQYF.

In its sample, this clonotype was seen a few times. The genes are TRBV10-3 and TRBJ1-2; possibly TRBD1 for D (5 bases). The length of the CDR3 is 15 residues. Germline V lookup: CDR1 ENHRY, CDR2 SYGVKD. Deletions cut 10 bases from V and 0 bases from J, with 18 bases between. Here the CDR3 DNA reads TGTGCCAGCAGCCGAAGGGGACGGACTAACTATGGCTACACCTTC. Amino acid sequence: CASSRRGRTNYGYTF.

CDR3 DNA sequence: TGTGCCAGCAGAGCGGGGATCACAGATACGCAGTATTTT. Translated: CASRAGITDTQYF. This chain connects TRBV2 to TRBJ2-3; 7 positions match TRBD2. After removal of 6 bases from V and 2 bases from J, the junction contained 2 bases not matched to a gene. CDR1 and CDR2 from the germline V gene are SNHLY and FYNNEI. This CDR3 has 13 amino acids.

This clonotype was counted a few times. The rearrangement links TRBV19 to TRBJ2-2, with unresolved D. The V end lost 5 bases, the J end lost 6 bases, and 16 bases lay between the germline ends. Germline V gene data show CDR1 as LNHDA and CDR2 as SQIVND (reference sequence). This CDR3 is built from 15 residues. Here the CDR3 reads CASSVFAYSAGELFF. The CDR3 DNA sequence: TGTGCCAGTAGTGTATTTGCGTACTCCGCCGGGGAGCTGTTTTTT.

The chain is built from TRBV14 and TRBJ1-2; weak D call: TRBD1 (5 bases). The CDR3 is 13 residues long. V was pared by 2 bases and J by 5 bases, with 9 bases between. Germline CDR1 is SGHDN and CDR2 is FVKESK. CDR3 protein: CASSQPGTYGYTF. In nucleotides, the CDR3 is TGTGCCAGCAGCCAACCCGGGACTTATGGCTACACCTTC.

The V gene is TRBV7-9, the J gene TRBJ2-5, with D possibly TRBD2 on 6 matching bases. CDR3 length: 14 amino acids. V lost 3 bases to trimming and J lost 4 bases, with 12 bases between them. The germline V gene has CDR1 SEHNR and CDR2 FQNEAQ (reference sequence). The CDR3 region is CASSLGLVVETQYF. The DNA for the CDR3 is TGTGCCAGCAGCTTGGGACTGGTAGTAGAGACCCAGTACTTC.